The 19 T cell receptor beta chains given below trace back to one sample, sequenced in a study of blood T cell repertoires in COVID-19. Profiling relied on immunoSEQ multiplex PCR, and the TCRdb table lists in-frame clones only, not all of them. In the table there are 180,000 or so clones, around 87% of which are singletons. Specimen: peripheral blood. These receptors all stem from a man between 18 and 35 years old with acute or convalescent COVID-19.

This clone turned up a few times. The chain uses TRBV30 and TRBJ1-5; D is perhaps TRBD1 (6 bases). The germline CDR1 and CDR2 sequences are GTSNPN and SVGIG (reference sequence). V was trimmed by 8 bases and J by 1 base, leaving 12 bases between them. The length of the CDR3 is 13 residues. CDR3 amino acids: CAVSQGSNQPQHF. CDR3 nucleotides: TGTGCCGTAAGCCAGGGGAGCAATCAGCCCCAGCATTTT. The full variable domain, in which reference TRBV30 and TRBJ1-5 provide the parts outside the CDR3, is SQTIHQWPATLVQPVGSPLSLECTVEGTSNPNLYWYRQAAGRGLQLLFYSVGIGQISSEVPQNLSASRPQDRQFILSSKKLLLSDSGFYLCAVSQGSNQPQHFGDGTRLSIL.

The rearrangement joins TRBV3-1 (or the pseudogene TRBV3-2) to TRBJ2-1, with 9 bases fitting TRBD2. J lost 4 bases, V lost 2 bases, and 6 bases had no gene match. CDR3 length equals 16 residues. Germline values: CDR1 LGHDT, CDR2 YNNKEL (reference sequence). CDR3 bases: TGTGCCAGCAGCCAATTCTCTAGCGGGACTTACAATGAGCAGTTCTTC. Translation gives CASSQFSSGTYNEQFF.

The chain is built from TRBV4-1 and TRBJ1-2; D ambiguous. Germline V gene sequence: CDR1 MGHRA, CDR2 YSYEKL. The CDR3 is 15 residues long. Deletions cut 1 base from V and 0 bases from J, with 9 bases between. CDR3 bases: TGCGCCAGCAGCCAAGTACCAGAATCTAACTATGGCTACACCTTC. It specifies CASSQVPESNYGYTF.

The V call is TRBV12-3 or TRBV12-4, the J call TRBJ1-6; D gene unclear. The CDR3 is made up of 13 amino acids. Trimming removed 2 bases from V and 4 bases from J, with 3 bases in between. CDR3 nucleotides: TGTGCCAGCAGTTTACAGTATAATTCACCCCTCCACTTT. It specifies CASSLQYNSPLHF.

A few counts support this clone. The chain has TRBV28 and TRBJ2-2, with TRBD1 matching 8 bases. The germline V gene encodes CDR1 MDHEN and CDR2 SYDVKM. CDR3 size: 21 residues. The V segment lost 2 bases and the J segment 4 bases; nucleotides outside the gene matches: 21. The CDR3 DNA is TGTGCCAGCAGTTTAAGAATGAACCCCTGGGACAGGCCCCAAACCACCGGGGAGCTGTTTTTT. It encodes CASSLRMNPWDRPQTTGELFF.

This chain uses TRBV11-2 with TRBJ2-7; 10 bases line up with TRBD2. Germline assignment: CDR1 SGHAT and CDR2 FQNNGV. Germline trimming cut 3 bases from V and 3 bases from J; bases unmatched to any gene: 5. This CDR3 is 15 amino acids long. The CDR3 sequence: CASSLETSGFYEQYV. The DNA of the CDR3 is TGTGCCAGCAGCTTGGAGACTAGCGGGTTCTACGAGCAGTACGTC.

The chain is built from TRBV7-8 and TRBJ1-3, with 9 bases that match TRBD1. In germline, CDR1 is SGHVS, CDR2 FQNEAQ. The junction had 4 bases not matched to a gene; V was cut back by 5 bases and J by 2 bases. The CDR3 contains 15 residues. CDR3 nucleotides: TGTGCCAGCAGCGGAGGGACAGGGCCTGGAAACACCATATATTTT. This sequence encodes CASSGGTGPGNTIYF.

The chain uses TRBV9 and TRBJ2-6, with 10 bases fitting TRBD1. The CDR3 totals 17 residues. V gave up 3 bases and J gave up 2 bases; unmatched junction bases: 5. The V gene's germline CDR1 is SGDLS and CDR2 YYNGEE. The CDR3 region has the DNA TGTGCCAGCAGCGCTCGACAGGGGGCAACTGGGGCCAACGTCCTGACTTTC. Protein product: CASSARQGATGANVLTF.

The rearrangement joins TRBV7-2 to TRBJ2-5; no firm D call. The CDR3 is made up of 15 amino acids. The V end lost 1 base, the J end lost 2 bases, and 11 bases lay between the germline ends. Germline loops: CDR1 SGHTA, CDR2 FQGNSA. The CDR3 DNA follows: TGTGCCAGCAGCTTAGTAGTCCTAATTCAAGAGACCCAGTACTTC. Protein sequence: CASSLVVLIQETQYF.

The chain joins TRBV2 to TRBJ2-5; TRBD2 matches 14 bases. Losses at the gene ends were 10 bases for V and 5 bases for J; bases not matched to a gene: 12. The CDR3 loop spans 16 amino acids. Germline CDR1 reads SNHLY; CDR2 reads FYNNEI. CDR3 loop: CATVPGLAGALETQYF. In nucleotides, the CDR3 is TGTGCCACGGTCCCGGGACTAGCGGGGGCCCTGGAGACCCAGTACTTC.

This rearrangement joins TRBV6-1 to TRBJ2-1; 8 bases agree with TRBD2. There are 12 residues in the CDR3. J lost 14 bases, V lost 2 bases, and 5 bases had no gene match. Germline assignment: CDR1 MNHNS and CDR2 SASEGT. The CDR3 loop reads CASSELTSGEFF. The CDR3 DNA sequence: TGTGCCAGCAGTGAATTAACTAGCGGAGAGTTCTTC.

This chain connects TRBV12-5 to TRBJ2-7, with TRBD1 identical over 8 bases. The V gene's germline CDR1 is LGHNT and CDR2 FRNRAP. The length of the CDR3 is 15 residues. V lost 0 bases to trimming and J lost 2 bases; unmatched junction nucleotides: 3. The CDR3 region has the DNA TGTGCTAGTGGTTTGGTCCCACAGGGGGCCTACGAGCAGTACTTC. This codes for CASGLVPQGAYEQYF.

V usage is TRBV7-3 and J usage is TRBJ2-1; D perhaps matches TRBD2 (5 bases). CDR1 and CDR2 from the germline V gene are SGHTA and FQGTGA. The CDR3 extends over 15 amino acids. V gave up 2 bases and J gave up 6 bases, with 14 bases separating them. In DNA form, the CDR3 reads TGTGCCAGCAGCTTAGGGCTAGCTGGTCGCAATGAGCAGTTCTTC. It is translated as CASSLGLAGRNEQFF.

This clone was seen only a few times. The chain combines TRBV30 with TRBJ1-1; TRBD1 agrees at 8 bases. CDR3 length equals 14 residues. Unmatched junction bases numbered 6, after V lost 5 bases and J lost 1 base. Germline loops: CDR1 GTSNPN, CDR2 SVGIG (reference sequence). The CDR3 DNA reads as TGTGCCTGGCGTTCCGGGACAGGGAACACTGAAGCTTTCTTT. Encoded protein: CAWRSGTGNTEAFF.

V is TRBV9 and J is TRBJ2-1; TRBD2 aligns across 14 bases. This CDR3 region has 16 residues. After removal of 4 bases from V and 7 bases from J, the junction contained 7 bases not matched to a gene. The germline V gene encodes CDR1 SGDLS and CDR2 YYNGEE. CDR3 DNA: TGTGCCAGCAGCTACGGACTAGCGGGGGGTGATAATGAGCAGTTCTTC. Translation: CASSYGLAGGDNEQFF.

The CDR3: CASSLAQGASRELFF. Written as DNA, the CDR3 is TGTGCCAGCAGCTTGGCTCAGGGGGCTTCCAGGGAGCTGTTTTTT. The rearrangement links TRBV5-4 to TRBJ2-2, with 8 bases lining up with TRBD1. V trimming: 0 bases; J trimming: 9 bases; junction bases outside the gene matches: 7. The V gene's germline CDR1 is SGHNT and CDR2 YYREEE (reference sequence). The CDR3 consists of 15 residues.

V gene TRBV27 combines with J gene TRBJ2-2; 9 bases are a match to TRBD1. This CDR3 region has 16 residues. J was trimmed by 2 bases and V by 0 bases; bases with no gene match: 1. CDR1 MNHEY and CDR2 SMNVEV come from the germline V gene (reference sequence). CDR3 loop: CASSLSGQGNTGELFF. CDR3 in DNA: TGTGCCAGCAGTTTATCGGGACAGGGTAACACCGGGGAGCTGTTTTTT.

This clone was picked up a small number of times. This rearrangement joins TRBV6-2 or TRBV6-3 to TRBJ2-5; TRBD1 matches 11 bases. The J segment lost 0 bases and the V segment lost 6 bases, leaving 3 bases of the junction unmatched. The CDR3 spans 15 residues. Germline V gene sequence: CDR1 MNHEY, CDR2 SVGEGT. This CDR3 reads CASSPGQGDQETQYF. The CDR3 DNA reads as TGTGCCAGCAGCCCGGGACAGGGGGACCAAGAGACCCAGTACTTC.

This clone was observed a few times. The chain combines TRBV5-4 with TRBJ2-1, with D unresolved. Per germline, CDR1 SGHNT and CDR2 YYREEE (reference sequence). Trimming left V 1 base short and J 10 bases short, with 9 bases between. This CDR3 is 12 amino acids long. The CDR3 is CASSLPAREQFF. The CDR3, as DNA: TGTGCCAGCAGCTTGCCAGCGCGAGAGCAGTTCTTC.